These T cell receptor beta chains were read from a single sample in a study of shared clonotypes between healthy human individuals. Libraries were prepared by immunoSEQ multiplex PCR; TCRdb keeps only in-frame clonotypes and omits some of them. The repertoire includes over a million clones, 75% to 85% of them detected once, and around 0.6% sits in the top ten. What was sequenced was memory CD4+ T cells from PBMCs. These receptors all stem from a man aged 18-30 years in good health. Some clones in this sample may be carry-over from other donors' samples. Both conserved end residues are part of each CDR3. Size tells how often a clone was seen (once, few, many) or the class of an expanded clone, and some rows leave it out.

j_call: TRBJ1-5
clone_size: many
v_call: TRBV28
cdr3_aa: CASGIQGAGNQPQHF

j_call: TRBJ1-2
clone_size: .
v_call: TRBV7-9
cdr3_aa: CASSLERAQGGGYTF

j_call: TRBJ1-5
clone_size: .
v_call: TRBV12-2
cdr3_aa: CASRCRVNQPQHF

j_call: TRBJ2-5
clone_size: many
v_call: TRBV7-2
cdr3_aa: CASSYDRGGQQETQYF

j_call: TRBJ2-5
clone_size: .
v_call: TRBV28
cdr3_aa: CASRASGSGKTQYF

j_call: TRBJ2-3
clone_size: .
v_call: TRBV5-1
cdr3_aa: CASSRQGTSGTSTDTQYF

j_call: TRBJ2-1
clone_size: .
v_call: TRBV2
cdr3_aa: CASSDFLGAIEQFF

j_call: TRBJ2-1
clone_size: .
v_call: TRBV4-2
cdr3_aa: CASSQEGTSYNEQFF

j_call: TRBJ2-2
clone_size: .
v_call: TRBV7-9
cdr3_aa: CASTSKPGPRDTGELFF

j_call: TRBJ2-7
clone_size: .
v_call: TRBV9
cdr3_aa: CASSVLGSPLNGEQYF

j_call: TRBJ2-2
clone_size: .
v_call: TRBV7-8
cdr3_aa: CASRRGGGTTNTGELFF

j_call: TRBJ2-7
clone_size: .
v_call: TRBV7-2
cdr3_aa: CASSLAGGIYSSYEQYF

j_call: TRBJ1-4
clone_size: .
v_call: TRBV5-6
cdr3_aa: CASSTDDGGEKLFF

j_call: TRBJ1-1
clone_size: .
v_call: TRBV5-1
cdr3_aa: CASSPHPGTGNEAFF

j_call: TRBJ1-2
clone_size: .
v_call: TRBV5-4
cdr3_aa: CASSQAGTGRVYGYTF

j_call: TRBJ2-1
clone_size: .
v_call: TRBV5-1
cdr3_aa: CATSPLETYNEQFF

j_call: TRBJ2-3
clone_size: .
v_call: TRBV5-6
cdr3_aa: CASSSKRETDTQYF

j_call: TRBJ1-2
clone_size: .
v_call: TRBV7-2
cdr3_aa: CASSLETGYFWYGYTF

j_call: TRBJ2-2
clone_size: .
v_call: TRBV23-1
cdr3_aa: CASSHRGNTGELFF

j_call: TRBJ2-3
clone_size: .
v_call: TRBV6-1
cdr3_aa: CASSVRETTDTQYF

j_call: TRBJ2-1
clone_size: few
v_call: TRBV7-8
cdr3_aa: CASSGYYGSGGNEQFF

j_call: TRBJ2-7
clone_size: .
v_call: TRBV7-6
cdr3_aa: CASSLEAGDEQYF

j_call: TRBJ2-7
clone_size: .
v_call: TRBV28
cdr3_aa: CASRIRGLAGGPPYEQYF

j_call: TRBJ2-5
clone_size: .
v_call: TRBV15
cdr3_aa: CATSPTAGLAGAETQYF

j_call: TRBJ1-5
clone_size: once
v_call: TRBV28
cdr3_aa: CASSLWNVSGSQPQHF

j_call: TRBJ1-1
clone_size: few
v_call: TRBV4-1
cdr3_aa: CASSQEGSTKAFF

j_call: TRBJ2-3
clone_size: .
v_call: TRBV27
cdr3_aa: CASRPTSADTQYF

j_call: TRBJ2-7
clone_size: .
v_call: TRBV6-1
cdr3_aa: CASRHRVNDEQYF

j_call: TRBJ2-7
clone_size: .
v_call: TRBV7-9
cdr3_aa: CASSLSYSSYEQYF